The 2 T cell receptor beta chains listed next were all sequenced from one sample in a study of Graves' ophthalmopathy and Graves' hyperthyroidism. Amplified TCR beta CDR3 regions were obtained using RNA transcripts as template. Amplification began with first-round RT-PCR using HTBI primers, then second-round multiplex PCR was performed. TCRdb redid the calling of the multiplex PCR reads with MiXCR, one entry per CDR3 protein. The sample carries approximately 460,000 distinct CDR3 sequences, approximately 15% recorded once. Material for sequencing was blood. These receptor sequences come from a woman aged 25 to 39 with Graves' ophthalmopathy.

This clonotype has ten or more counts. This sequence joins TRBV6-5 and TRBJ2-5; D gene unclear. Germline assignment: CDR1 MNHEY and CDR2 SVGAGI. The V gene lost 6 bases and the J gene lost 5 bases, with 13 bases spanning the gap. The CDR3 is 13 residues long. The CDR3 loop reads CASSWGTGETQYF. In DNA, the CDR3 is TGTGCCAGCAGCTGGGGTACTGGGGAGACCCAGTACTTC.

This clonotype was seen more than once but under ten times. It may be a read error: a sequence one base away is much more abundant. The chain joins TRBV5-1 to TRBJ2-2, with TRBD2 matching over 9 bases. The CDR3 is made up of 15 amino acids. Germline loops: CDR1 SGHRS, CDR2 YFSETQ. The DNA of the CDR3 is TGCGCCAGCAGCCCAACTAGCGGGCCCACCGGGGAGCTGTTGTTT. Amino acid sequence: CASSPTSGPTGELLF. The full variable domain, with the rest looked up from reference TRBV5-1 and TRBJ2-2, is KAGVTQTPRYLIKTRGQQVTLSCSPISGHRSVSWYQQTPGQGLQFLFEYFSETQRNKGNFPGRFSGRQFSNSRSEMNVSTLELGDSALYLCASSPTSGPTGELLFGEGSRLTVL.